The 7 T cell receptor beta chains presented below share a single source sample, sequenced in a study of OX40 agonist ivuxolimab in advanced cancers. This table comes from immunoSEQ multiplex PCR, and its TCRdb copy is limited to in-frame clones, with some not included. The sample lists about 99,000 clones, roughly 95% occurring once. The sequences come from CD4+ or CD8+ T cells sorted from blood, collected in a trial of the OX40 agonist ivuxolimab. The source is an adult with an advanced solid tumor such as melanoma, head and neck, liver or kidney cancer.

CDR3 region: CASSLLAEIRETQYF. CDR3 nucleotide sequence: TGTGCCAGCAGCTTACTAGCGGAGATAAGAGAGACCCAGTACTTC. The chain employs TRBV7-9 and TRBJ2-5; TRBD2 matches 7 bases. The CDR3 has 15 residues. CDR1 SEHNR and CDR2 FQNEAQ come from the germline V gene (reference sequence). V trimming: 2 bases; J trimming: 4 bases; junction bases outside the gene matches: 7.

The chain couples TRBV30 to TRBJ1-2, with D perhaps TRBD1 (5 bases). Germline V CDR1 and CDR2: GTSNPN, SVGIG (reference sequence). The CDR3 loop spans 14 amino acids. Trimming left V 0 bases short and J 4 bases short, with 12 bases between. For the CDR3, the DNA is TGTGCCTGGAGTGTATCAGGGACTATCTATGGCTACACCTTC. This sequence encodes CAWSVSGTIYGYTF.

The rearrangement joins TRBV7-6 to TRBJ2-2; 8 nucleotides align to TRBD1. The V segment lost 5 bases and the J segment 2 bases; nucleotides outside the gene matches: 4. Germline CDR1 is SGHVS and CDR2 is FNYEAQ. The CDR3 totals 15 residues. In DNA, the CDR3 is TGTGCCAGCAGCGTGGACAGGGCCAACACCGGGGAGCTGTTTTTT. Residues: CASSVDRANTGELFF.

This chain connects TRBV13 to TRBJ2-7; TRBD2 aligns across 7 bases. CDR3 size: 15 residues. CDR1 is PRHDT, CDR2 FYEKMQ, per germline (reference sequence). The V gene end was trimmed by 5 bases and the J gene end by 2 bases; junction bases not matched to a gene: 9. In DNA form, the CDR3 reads TGTGCCAGCAGCCCCTCGGGGAGGGCCCCCTACGAGCAGTACTTC. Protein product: CASSPSGRAPYEQYF.

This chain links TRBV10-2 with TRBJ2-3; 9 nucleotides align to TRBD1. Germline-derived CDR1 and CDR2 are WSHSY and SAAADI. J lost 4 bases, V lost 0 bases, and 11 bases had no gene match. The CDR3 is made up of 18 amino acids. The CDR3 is CASSESMWTGDESDTQYF. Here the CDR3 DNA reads TGCGCCAGCAGTGAGTCGATGTGGACAGGGGACGAGTCAGATACGCAGTATTTT.

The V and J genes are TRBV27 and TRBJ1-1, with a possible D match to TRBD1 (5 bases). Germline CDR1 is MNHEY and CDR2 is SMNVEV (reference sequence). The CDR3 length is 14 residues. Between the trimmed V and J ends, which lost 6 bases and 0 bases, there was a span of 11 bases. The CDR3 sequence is CASSPMDMNTEAFF. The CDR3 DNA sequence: TGTGCCAGCAGCCCAATGGACATGAACACTGAAGCTTTCTTT.

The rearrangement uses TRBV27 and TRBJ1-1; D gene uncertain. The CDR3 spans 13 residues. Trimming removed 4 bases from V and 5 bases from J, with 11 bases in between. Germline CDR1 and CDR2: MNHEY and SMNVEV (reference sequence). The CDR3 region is CASSSLDRTEAFF. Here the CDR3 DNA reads TGTGCCAGCAGTTCCTTGGATCGGACTGAAGCTTTCTTT.